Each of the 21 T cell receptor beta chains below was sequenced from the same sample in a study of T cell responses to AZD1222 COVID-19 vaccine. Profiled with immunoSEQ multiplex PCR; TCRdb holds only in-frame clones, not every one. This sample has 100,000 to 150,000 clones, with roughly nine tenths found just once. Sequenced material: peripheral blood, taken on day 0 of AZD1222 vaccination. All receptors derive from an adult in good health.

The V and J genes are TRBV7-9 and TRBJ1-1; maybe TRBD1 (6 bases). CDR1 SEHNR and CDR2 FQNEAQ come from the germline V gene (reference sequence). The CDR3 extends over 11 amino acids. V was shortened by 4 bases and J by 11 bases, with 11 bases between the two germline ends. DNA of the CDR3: TGTGCCAGCAGCTCGGGGGGCAAGGCTTTCTTT. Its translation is CASSSGGKAFF.

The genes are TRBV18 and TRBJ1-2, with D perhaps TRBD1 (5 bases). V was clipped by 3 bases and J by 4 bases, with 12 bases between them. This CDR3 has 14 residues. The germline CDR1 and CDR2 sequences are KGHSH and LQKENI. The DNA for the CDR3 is TGTGCCAGCTCACCGGGGAGGGACGGCTATGGCTACACCTTC. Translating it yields CASSPGRDGYGYTF. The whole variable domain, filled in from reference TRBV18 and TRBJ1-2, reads NAGVMQNPRHLVRRRGQEARLRCSPMKGHSHVYWYRQLPEEGLKFMVYLQKENIIDESGMPKERFSAEFPKEGPSILRIQQVVRGDSAAYFCASSPGRDGYGYTFGSGTRLTVV.

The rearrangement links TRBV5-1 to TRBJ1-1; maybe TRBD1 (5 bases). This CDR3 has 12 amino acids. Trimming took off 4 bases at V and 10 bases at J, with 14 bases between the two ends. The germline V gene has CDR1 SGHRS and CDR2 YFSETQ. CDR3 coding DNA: TGCGCCAGCAGCGACGACTCGCAGGGAGCTTTCTTT. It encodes CASSDDSQGAFF. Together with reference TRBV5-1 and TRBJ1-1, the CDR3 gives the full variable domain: KAGVTQTPRYLIKTRGQQVTLSCSPISGHRSVSWYQQTPGQGLQFLFEYFSETQRNKGNFPGRFSGRQFSNSRSEMNVSTLELGDSALYLCASSDDSQGAFFGQGTRLTVV.

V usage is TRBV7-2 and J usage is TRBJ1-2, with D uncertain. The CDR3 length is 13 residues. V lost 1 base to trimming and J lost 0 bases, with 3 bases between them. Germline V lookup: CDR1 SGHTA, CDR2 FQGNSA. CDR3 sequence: CASSLDPNYGYTF. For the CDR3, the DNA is TGTGCCAGCAGCTTAGACCCTAACTATGGCTACACCTTC.

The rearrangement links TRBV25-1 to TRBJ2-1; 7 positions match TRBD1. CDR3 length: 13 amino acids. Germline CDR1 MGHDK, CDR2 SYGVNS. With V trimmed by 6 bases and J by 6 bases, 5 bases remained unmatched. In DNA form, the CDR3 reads TGTGCCAGCAGACAGACAGGGCTCAATGAGCAGTTCTTC. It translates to CASRQTGLNEQFF.

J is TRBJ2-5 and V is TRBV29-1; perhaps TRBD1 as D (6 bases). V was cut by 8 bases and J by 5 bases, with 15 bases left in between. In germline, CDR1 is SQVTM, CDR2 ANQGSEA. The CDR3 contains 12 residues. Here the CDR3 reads CSSRQGSETQYF. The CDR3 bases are TGCAGCTCTCGCCAGGGGAGCGAGACCCAGTACTTC.

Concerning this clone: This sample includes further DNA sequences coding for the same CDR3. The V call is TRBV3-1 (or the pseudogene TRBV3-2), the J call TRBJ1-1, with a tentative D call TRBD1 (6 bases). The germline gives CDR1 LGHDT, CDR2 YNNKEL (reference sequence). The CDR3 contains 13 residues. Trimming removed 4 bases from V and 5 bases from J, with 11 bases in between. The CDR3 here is CASSLPGTTEAFF. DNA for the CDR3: TGTGCCAGCAGCCTTCCCGGGACAACTGAAGCTTTCTTT.

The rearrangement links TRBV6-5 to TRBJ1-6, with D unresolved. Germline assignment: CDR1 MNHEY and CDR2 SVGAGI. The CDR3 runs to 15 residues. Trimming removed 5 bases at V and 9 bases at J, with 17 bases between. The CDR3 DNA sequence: TGTGCCAGCAGTCTTCTCGGGCAGTTGGGTTCACCCCTCCACTTT. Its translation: CASSLLGQLGSPLHF.

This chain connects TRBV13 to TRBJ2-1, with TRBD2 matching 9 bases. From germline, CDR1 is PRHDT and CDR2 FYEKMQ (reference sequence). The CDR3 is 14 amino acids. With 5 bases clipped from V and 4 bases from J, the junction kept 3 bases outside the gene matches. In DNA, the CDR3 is TGTGCCAGCAGCGAGGGACTAGCTTACAATGAGCAGTTCTTC. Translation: CASSEGLAYNEQFF.

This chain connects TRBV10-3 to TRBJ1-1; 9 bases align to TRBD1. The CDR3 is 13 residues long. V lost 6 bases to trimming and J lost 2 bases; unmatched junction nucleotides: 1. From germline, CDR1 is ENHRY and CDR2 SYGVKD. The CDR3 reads CAIRGQGNTEAFF. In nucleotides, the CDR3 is TGTGCCATCAGGGGACAGGGAAACACTGAAGCTTTCTTT.

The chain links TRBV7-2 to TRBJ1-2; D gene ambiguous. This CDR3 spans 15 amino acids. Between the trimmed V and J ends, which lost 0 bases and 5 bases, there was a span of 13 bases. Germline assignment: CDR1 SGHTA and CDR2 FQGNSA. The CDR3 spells CASSLAYGLEYGYTF. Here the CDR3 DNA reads TGTGCCAGCAGCTTAGCGTACGGTTTGGAGTATGGCTACACCTTC.

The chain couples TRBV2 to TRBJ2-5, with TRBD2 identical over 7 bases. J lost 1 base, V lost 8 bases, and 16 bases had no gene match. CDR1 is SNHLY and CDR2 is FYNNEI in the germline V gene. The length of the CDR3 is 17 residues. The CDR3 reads CASEGVTPGGFQETQYF. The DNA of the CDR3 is TGTGCCAGCGAAGGTGTCACTCCCGGGGGGTTCCAAGAGACCCAGTACTTC.

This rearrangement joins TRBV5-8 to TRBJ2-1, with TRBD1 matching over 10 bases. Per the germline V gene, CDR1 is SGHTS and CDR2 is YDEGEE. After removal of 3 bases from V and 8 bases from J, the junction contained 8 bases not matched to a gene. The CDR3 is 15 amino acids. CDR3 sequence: CASSYGQGETDEQFF. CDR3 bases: TGTGCCAGCAGCTACGGACAGGGGGAGACCGATGAGCAGTTCTTC. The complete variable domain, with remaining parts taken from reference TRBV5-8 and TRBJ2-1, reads EAGVTQSPTHLIKTRGQQATLRCSPISGHTSVYWYQQALGLGLQFLLWYDEGEERNRGNFPPRFSGRQFPNYSSELNVNALELEDSALYLCASSYGQGETDEQFFGPGTRLTVL.

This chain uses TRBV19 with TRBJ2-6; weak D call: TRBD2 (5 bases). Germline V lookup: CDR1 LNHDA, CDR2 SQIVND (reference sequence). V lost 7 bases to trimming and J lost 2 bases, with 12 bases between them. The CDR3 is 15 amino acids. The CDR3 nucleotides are TGTGCCAGTAAGGGCGGGTCCGCTGGGGCCAACGTCCTGACTTTC. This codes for CASKGGSAGANVLTF.

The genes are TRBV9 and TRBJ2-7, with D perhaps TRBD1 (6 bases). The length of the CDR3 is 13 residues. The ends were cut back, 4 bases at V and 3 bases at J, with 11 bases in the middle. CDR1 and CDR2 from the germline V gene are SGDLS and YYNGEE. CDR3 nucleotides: TGTGCCAGCAGCAGGGGGTCAGACTACGAGCAGTACTTC. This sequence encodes CASSRGSDYEQYF.

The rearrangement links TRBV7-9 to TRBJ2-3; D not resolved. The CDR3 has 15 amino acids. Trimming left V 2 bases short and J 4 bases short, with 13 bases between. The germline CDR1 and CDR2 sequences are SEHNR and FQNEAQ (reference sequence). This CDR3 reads CASSLIGVVADTQYF. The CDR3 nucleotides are TGTGCCAGCAGCTTAATTGGGGTTGTCGCAGATACGCAGTATTTT.

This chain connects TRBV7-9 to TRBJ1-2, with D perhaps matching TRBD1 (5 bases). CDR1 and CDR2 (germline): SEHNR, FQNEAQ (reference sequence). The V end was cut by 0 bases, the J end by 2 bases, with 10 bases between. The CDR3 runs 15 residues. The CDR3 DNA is TGTGCCAGCAGCTTAGCAGGGGTTTTCAACTATGGCTACACCTTC. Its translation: CASSLAGVFNYGYTF.

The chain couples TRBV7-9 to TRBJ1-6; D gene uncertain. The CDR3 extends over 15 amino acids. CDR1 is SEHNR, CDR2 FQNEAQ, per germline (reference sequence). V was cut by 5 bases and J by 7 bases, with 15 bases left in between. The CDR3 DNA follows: TGTGCCAGCAGCCTCCCCCGGGCAGACAATTCACCCCTCCACTTT. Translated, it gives CASSLPRADNSPLHF.

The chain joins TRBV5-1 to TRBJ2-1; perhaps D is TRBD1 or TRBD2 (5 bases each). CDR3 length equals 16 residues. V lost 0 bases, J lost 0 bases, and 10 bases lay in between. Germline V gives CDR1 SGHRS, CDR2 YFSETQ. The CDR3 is CASSLVPGSSYNEQFF. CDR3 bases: TGCGCCAGCAGCTTGGTCCCAGGGAGCTCCTACAATGAGCAGTTCTTC.

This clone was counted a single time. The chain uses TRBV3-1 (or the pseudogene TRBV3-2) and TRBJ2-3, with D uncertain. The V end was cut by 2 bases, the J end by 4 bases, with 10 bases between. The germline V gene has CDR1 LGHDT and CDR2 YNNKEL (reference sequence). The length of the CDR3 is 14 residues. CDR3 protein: CASSQRPQADTQYF. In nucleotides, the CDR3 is TGTGCCAGCAGCCAACGACCCCAGGCAGATACGCAGTATTTT.

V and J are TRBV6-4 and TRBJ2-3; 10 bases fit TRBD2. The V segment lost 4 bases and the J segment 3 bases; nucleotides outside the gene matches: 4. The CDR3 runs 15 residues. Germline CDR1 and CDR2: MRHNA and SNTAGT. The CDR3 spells CASSAAGGFTDTQYF. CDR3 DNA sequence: TGTGCCAGCAGTGCAGCGGGAGGGTTTACAGATACGCAGTATTTT.